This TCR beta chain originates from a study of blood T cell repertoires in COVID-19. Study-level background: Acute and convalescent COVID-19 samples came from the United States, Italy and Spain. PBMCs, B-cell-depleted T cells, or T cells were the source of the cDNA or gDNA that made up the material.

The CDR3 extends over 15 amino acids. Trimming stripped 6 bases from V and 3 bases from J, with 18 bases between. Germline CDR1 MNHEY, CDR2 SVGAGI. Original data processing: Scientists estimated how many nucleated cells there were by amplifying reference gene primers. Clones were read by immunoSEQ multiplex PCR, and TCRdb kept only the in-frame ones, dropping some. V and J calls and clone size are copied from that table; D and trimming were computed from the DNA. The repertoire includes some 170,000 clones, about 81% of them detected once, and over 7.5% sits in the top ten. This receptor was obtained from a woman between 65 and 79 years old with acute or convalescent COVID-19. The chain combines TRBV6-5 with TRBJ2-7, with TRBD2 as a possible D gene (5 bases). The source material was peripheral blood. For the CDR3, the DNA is TGTGCCAGCAGGCCACAGACGGGGAATGACTACGAGCAGTACTTC. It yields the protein CASRPQTGNDYEQYF.